This TCR beta chain was recovered during a study of blood T cell repertoires in COVID-19. The CDR3 is made up of 11 amino acids. Trimming took 6 bases from V and 9 from J; bases not matched to a gene: 5. Germline CDR1 reads DFQATT; CDR2 reads SNEGSKA (reference sequence). This clone appeared a single time. The assay was immunoSEQ multiplex PCR, and TCRdb's table has in-frame clones only and misses some. In the table there are about 150,000 clones, nearly 80% of which are singletons. The TCR comes from a man at least 80 years old with acute or convalescent COVID-19. Sequencing was done on a sample of peripheral blood. The J gene is TRBJ2-1, the V gene TRBV20-1; TRBD2 matches at 7 bases. For the CDR3, the DNA is TGCAGTGCCTTGGGAGGGGCTGAGCAGTTCTTC. Protein sequence: CSALGGAEQFF.